This entry is about one T cell receptor beta chain. Its antigen is currently unknown. These data come from a study of identical twins. CDR3 length: 15 residues. The germline CDR1 and CDR2 sequences are DFQATT and SNEGSKA (reference sequence). V trimming: 6 bases; J trimming: 7 bases; junction bases outside the gene matches: 9. Everyone who donated was a healthy Caucasian. Overall study findings and caveats: Shared out-of-frame alpha sequences (those common to twins) showed excess low generation probability. Recombination models fit unrelated individuals' TCR alpha sharing but underestimated twins'.

TCRdb re-derived calls from the 5' RACE reads in MiXCR, one entry per CDR3 protein. The table lists more than 400,000 distinct CDR3 sequences, 13% to 15% of them singletons, with nearly 0.45% in the top ten. These same data were also listed under a study on yellow fever vaccine responses in identical twins. Per that paper: The authors reported partly convergent, partly personalized vaccine responses in identical twins.

The chain uses TRBV20-1 and TRBJ2-2, with 12 bases fitting TRBD2. This clonotype was obtained from a woman between 18 and 29 years old in good health. Sequencing input: CD4+ T cells sorted from blood. For the CDR3, the DNA is TGCAGTGCCCAGACTAGCGGGAGTGCCCGCGGGGAGCTGTTTTTT. Translating gives CSAQTSGSARGELFF.